This T cell receptor (beta chain) came from a study of T cells after yellow fever vaccination. Germline V CDR1 and CDR2: DFQATT, SNEGSKA (reference sequence). Between the trimmed V and J ends, which lost 6 bases and 0 bases, there was a span of 11 bases. The CDR3 loop spans 14 amino acids. TCRdb itself ran the 5' RACE reads through MiXCR, one entry per CDR3 protein. The sample lists just under 600,000 distinct CDR3 sequences, roughly 12% occurring once. The origin of this receptor is a man aged 25-40 years who received the YFV17D yellow fever vaccine. This chain connects TRBV20-1 to TRBJ1-4; D possibly corresponds to TRBD1 (6 bases). This specimen consisted of PBMCs, obtained on the day of the yellow fever booster vaccination. DNA for the CDR3: TGCAGTGCGATGGACAGTGCAACTAATGAAAAACTGTTTTTT. Translated, it gives CSAMDSATNEKLFF.